This TCR beta chain was documented in a study of T-cell reconstitution after alpha-beta-depleted transplantation in children. This clonotype occurred a few times. V lost 1 base to trimming and J lost 0 bases, with 5 bases between them. The germline CDR1 and CDR2 sequences are SGHAT and FQNNGV. The CDR3 loop spans 14 amino acids. During its preparation, the TCRbeta library received unique molecular identifiers. TCRdb fed the PCR reads into MiXCR, producing one record per CDR3 protein. The table has 400,000 to 500,000 distinct CDR3 sequences, 9.5% to 13% seen once; the top ten hold 4.5% to 7%. This clonotype originated in a human donor who donated a stem cell graft to a child with acute myeloid leukemia. The chain carries TRBV11-2 and TRBJ2-3; D gene ambiguous. The specimen comprised PBMCs from the stem cell graft donor, sampled from the stem cell graft. CDR3 sequence: CASSLAHSTDTQYF. The CDR3 bases are TGTGCCAGCAGCTTAGCACATAGCACAGATACGCAGTATTTT.